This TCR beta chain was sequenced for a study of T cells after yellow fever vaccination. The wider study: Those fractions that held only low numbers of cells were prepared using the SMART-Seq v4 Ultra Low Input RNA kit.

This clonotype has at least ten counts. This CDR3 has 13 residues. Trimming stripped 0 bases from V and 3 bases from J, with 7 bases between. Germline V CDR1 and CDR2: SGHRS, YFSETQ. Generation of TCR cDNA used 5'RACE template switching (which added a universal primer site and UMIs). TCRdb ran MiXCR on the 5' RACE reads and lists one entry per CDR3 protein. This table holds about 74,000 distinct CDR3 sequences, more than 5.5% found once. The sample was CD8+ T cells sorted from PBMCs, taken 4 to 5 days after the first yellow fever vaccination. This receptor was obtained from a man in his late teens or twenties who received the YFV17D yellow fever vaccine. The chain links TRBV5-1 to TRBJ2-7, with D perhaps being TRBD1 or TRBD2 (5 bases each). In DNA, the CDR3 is TGCGCCAGCAGCTTGGGGGGACGCTACGAGCAGTACTTC. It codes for CASSLGGRYEQYF.